This TCR beta chain originates from a study of blood T cell repertoires in COVID-19. Participants' reported clinical history set cohort assignment. The recovered donors of Cohort 3 showed two negative PCRs, clearance, or symptom resolution. The CDR3 length is 20 residues. Authors' analysis steps: Researchers report that nucleated cell counts were estimated from reference gene primer amplification. The repertoire was sequenced with immunoSEQ multiplex PCR; TCRdb's copy has only in-frame clones and lacks some. The V and J calls and clone size come from that table; D and trimming were worked out from the DNA. Here the sample spans more than 200,000 clones, around nine tenths being singletons.

This receptor was obtained from a woman between 45 and 60 years old who had recovered from COVID-19. Sequences were obtained from PBMCs or T cells enriched from blood (not recorded which). V is TRBV21-1 and J is TRBJ2-1; the listed D gene, TRBD2, was not tested against the DNA. TRBV21-1 is assigned pseudogene status. The CDR3 DNA sequence: TGTGCCAGCAGCAAAGTCCTCAGGTCGGGACTAGCGGATAAGTACAATGAGCAGTTCTTC. The encoded protein is CASSKVLRSGLADKYNEQFF.